This T cell receptor (beta chain) was identified in a study of breast tumors, draining lymph nodes, adjacent tissues. Notes on the study in general: The lymph node origin of tumor T cells was framed as consistent with a hypothesis, not demonstrated. Compared with basal-like, luminal-like tumors shared significantly more repertoire with nontumor tissue. Data fit most tumor T cells coming from lymph node, expanding in tumor.

The lymph nodes were axillary draining lymph nodes from breast cancer patients. From the multiplex PCR reads, TCRdb called clonotypes with MiXCR, one entry per CDR3 protein. The sample records about 130,000 distinct CDR3 sequences, around 21% being singletons. This clonotype was detected many times. Its target is unknown. Germline V CDR1 and CDR2: KGHSH, LQKENI. The CDR3 spans 16 residues. The V segment lost 6 bases and the J segment 1 base; nucleotides outside the gene matches: 8. The sample was axillary lymph node tissue. The rearrangement links TRBV18 to TRBJ1-5, with 8 nucleotides matching TRBD1. This clonotype was obtained from a female donor with breast cancer. Some clones in this sample may be carry-over from other donors' samples. CDR3 nucleotide sequence: TGTGCCAGCTCCCCAGACAGGGGAACGAGCAATCAGCCCCAGCATTTT. This sequence encodes CASSPDRGTSNQPQHF.